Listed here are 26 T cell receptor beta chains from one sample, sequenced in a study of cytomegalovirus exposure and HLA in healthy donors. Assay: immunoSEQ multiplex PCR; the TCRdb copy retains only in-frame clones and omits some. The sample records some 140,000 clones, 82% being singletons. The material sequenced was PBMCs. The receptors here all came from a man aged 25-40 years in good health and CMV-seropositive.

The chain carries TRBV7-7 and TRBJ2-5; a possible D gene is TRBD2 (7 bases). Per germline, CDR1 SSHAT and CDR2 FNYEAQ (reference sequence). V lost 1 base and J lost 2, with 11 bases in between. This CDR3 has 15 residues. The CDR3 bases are TGTGCCAGCAGCTTAGAGGGGGGGACGCAAGAGACCCAGTACTTC. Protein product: CASSLEGGTQETQYF.

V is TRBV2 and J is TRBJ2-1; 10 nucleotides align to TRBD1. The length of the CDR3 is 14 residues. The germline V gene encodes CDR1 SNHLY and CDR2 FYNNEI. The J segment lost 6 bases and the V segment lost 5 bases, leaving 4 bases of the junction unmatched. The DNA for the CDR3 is TGTGCCAGCAGTCGGGACAGGGGTTCCAATGAGCAGTTCTTC. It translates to CASSRDRGSNEQFF.

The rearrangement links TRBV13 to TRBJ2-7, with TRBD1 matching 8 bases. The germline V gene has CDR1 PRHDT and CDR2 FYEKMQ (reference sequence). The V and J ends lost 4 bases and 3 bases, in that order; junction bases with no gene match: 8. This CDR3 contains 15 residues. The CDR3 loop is CASSYGQGGIYEQYF. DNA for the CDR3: TGTGCCAGCAGCTACGGACAGGGTGGGATCTACGAGCAGTACTTC.

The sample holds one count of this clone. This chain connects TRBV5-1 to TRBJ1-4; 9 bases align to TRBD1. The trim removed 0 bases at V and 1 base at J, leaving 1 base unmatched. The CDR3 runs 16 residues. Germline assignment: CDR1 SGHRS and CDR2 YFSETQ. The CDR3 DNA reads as TGCGCCAGCAGCTTGGCGGGACAGGGAACTAATGAAAAACTGTTTTTT. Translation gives CASSLAGQGTNEKLFF.

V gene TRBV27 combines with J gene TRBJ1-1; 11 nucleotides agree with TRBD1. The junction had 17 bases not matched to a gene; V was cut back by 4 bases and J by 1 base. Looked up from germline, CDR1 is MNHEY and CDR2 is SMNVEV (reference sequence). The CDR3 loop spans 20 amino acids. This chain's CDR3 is CASSSPRGGTGGGRNTEAFF. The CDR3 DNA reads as TGTGCCAGCAGTTCCCCAAGAGGGGGGACAGGGGGAGGTAGGAACACTGAAGCTTTCTTT.

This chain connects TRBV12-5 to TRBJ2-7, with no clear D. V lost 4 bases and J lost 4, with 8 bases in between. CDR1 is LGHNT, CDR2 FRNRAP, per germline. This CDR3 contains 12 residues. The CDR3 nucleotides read TGTGCTAGTGGTTCAACGGTATACGAGCAGTACTTC. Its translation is CASGSTVYEQYF.

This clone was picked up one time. The CDR3 spells CASSDPGVKEAFF. CDR3 coding DNA: TGTGCCAGCAGCGACCCCGGGGTGAAGGAAGCTTTCTTT. The chain carries TRBV7-6 and TRBJ1-1, with D uncertain. There are 13 residues in the CDR3. Germline CDR1 and CDR2: SGHVS and FNYEAQ. Deletions cut 5 bases from V and 8 bases from J, with 15 bases between.

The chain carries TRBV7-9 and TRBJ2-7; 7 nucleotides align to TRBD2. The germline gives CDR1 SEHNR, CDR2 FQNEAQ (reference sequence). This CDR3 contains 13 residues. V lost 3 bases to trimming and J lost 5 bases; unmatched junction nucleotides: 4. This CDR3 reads CASSFTGGNEQYF. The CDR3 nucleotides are TGTGCCAGCAGCTTCACCGGGGGGAACGAGCAGTACTTC.

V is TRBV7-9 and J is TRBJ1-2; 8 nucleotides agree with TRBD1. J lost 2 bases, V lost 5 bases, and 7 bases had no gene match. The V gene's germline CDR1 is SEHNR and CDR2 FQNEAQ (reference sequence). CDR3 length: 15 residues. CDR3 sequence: CASSHRGDGNYGYTF. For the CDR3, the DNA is TGTGCCAGCAGCCACAGGGGGGACGGGAACTATGGCTACACCTTC.

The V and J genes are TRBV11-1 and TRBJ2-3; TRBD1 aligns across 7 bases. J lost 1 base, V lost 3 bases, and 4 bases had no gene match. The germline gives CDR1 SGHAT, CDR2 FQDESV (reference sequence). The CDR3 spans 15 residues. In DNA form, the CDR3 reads TGTGCCAGCAGCTTGACAGGGTTTCGCACAGATACGCAGTATTTT. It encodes CASSLTGFRTDTQYF.

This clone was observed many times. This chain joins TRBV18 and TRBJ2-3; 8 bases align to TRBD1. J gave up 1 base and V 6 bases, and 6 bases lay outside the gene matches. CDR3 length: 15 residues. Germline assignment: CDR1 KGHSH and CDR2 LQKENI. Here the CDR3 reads CASSPGQGGTDTQYF. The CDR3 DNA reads TGTGCCAGCTCCCCTGGACAGGGAGGCACAGATACGCAGTATTTT.

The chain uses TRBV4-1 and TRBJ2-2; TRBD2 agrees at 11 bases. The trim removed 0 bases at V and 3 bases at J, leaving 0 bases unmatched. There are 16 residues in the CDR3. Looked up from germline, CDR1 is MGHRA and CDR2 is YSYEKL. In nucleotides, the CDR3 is TGCGCCAGCAGCCAAGATAGCGGGAGGGACACCGGGGAGCTGTTTTTT. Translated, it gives CASSQDSGRDTGELFF.

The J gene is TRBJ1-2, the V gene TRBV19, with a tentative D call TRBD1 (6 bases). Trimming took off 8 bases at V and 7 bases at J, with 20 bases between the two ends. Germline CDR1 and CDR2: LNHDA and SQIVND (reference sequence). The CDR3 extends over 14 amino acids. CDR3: CASETGGTSGGYTF. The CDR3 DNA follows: TGTGCCAGTGAAACGGGGGGCACTTCGGGTGGCTACACCTTC.

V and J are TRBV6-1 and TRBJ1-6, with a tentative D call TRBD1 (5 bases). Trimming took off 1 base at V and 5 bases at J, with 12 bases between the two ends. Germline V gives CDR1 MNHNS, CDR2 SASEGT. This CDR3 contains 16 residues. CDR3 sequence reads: CASSEDPGTDNSPLHF. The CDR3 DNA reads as TGTGCCAGCAGTGAAGACCCCGGGACTGATAATTCACCCCTCCACTTT.

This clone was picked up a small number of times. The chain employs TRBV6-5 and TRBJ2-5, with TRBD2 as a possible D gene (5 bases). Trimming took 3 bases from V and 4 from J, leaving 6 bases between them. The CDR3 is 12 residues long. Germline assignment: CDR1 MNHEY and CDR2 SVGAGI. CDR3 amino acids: CASSYGGETQYF. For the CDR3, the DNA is TGTGCCAGCAGTTATGGAGGAGAGACCCAGTACTTC.

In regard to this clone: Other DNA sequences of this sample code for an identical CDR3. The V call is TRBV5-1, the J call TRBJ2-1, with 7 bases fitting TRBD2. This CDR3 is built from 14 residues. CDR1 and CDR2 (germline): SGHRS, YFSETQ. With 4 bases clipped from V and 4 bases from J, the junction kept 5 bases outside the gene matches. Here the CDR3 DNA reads TGCGCCAGCAGCCCGTCGGGGGGTTACAATGAGCAGTTCTTC. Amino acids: CASSPSGGYNEQFF.

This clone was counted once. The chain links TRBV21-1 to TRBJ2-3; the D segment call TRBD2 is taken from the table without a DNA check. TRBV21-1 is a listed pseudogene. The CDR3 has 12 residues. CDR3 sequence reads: CASILGTDTQYF. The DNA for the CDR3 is TGTGCCAGCATCCTCGGGACAGATACGCAGTATTTT.

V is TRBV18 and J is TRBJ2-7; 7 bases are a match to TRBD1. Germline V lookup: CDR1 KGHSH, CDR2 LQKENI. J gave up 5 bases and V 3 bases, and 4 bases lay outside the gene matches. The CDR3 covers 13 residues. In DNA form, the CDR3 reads TGTGCCAGCTCACCGACAGGGCAGGACGAGCAGTACTTC. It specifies CASSPTGQDEQYF.

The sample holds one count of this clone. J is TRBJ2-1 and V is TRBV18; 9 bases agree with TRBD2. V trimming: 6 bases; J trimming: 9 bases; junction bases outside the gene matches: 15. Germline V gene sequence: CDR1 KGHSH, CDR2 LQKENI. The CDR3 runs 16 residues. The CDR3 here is CASSQTRGSGGIEQFF. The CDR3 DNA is TGTGCCAGCTCTCAAACCAGGGGTAGCGGGGGTATTGAGCAGTTCTTC.

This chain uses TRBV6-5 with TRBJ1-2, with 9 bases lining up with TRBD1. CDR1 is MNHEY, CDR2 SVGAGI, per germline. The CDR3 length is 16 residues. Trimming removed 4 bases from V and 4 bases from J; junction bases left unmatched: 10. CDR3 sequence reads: CASSLGNRGPGYGYTF. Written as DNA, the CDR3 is TGTGCCAGCAGTTTAGGTAACAGGGGGCCGGGCTATGGCTACACCTTC.

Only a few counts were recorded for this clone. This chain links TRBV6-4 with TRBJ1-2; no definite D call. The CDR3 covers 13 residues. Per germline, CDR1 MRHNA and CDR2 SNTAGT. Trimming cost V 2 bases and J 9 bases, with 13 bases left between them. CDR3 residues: CASSDAPRGSYTF. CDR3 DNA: TGTGCCAGCAGTGACGCCCCCCGGGGAAGCTACACCTTC.

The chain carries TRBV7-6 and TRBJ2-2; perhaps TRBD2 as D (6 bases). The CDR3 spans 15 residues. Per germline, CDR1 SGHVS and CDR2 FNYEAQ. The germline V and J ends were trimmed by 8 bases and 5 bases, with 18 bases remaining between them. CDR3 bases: TGTGCCAGCGGCTCAAGACGGGGGAGGACCGGGGAGCTGTTTTTT. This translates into CASGSRRGRTGELFF.

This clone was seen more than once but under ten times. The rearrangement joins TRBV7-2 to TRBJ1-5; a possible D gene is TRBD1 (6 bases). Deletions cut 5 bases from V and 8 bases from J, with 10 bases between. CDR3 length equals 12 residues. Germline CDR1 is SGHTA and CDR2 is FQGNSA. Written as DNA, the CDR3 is TGTGCCAGCAGCGGAGGGGGGGAGCCCCAGCATTTT. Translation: CASSGGGEPQHF.

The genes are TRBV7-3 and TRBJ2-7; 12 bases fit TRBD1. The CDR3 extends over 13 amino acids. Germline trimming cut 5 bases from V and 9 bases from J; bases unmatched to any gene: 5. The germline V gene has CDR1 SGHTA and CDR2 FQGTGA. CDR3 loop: CASSLGTGGGQYF. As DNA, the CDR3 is TGTGCCAGCAGCCTCGGGACAGGGGGCGGGCAGTACTTC.

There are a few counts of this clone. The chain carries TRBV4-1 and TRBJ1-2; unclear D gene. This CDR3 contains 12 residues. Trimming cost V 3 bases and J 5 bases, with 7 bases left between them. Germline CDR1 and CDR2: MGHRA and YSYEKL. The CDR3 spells CASSHEGYGYTF. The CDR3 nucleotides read TGCGCCAGCAGCCACGAGGGTTATGGCTACACCTTC.

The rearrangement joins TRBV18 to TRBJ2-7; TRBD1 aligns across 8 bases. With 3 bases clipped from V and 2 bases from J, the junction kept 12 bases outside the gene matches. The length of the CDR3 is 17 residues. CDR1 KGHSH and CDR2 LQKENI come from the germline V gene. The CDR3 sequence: CASSPAGSGGSAYEQYF. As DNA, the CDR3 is TGTGCCAGCTCACCTGCCGGGTCAGGGGGCTCCGCCTACGAGCAGTACTTC.